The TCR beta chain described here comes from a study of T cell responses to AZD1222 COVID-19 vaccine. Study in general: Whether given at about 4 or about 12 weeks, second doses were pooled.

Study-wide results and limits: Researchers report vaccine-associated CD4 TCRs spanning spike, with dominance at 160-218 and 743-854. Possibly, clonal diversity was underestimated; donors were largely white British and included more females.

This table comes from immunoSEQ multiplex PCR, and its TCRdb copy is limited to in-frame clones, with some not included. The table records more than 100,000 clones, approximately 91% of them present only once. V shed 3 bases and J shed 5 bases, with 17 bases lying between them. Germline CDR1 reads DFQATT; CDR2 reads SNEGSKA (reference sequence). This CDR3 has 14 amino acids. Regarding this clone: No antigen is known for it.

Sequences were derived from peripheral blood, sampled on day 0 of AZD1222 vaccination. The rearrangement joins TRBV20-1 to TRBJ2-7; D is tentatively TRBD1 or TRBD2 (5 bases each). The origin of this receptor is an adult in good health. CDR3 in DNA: TGCAGTGCTAGTTTGGGCAGGGACCTGGACGAGCAGTACTTC. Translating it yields CSASLGRDLDEQYF.